These 30 T cell receptor beta chains were all obtained from the same sample, sequenced in a study of chemoradiotherapy in HPV16-positive cancers. Sequencing used immunoSEQ multiplex PCR; TCRdb keeps in-frame clones, though not all of them. The profile covers about 12,000 clones, with about 90% appearing a single time and around 2.9% taken by the ten largest. This material was acquired from a patient who underwent chemoradiotherapy. These receptors originate from a human donor with HPV-associated anogenital cancer.

The V and J genes are TRBV5-1 and TRBJ2-7; D possibly corresponds to TRBD2 (6 bases). Looked up from germline, CDR1 is SGHRS and CDR2 is YFSETQ. V shed 2 bases and J shed 5 bases, with 11 bases lying between them. The CDR3 has 13 amino acids. CDR3 sequence (DNA): TGCGCCAGCAGCTTCGAAACGGGAGACGAGCAGTACTTC. Residues: CASSFETGDEQYF.

This chain links TRBV21-1 with TRBJ2-2; TRBD2, the table's D call, lacks a check against the DNA. TRBV21-1 is a pseudogene locus. The CDR3 covers 14 residues. Written as DNA, the CDR3 is TGTGCCAGCAGCAAAGACCGGGACACCGGGGAGCTGTTTTTT. It encodes CASSKDRDTGELFF.

The rearrangement links TRBV11-2 to TRBJ2-1; D may be TRBD2 (5 bases). This CDR3 is built from 12 residues. Germline CDR1 SGHAT, CDR2 FQNNGV. The ends were cut back, 1 base at V and 14 bases at J, with 12 bases in the middle. The CDR3 loop reads CASSLGFPGEFF. In DNA form, the CDR3 reads TGTGCCAGCAGCTTAGGCTTTCCCGGGGAGTTCTTC. The full variable domain, with the rest looked up from reference TRBV11-2 and TRBJ2-1, is EAGVAQSPRYKIIEKRQSVAFWCNPISGHATLYWYQQILGQGPKLLIQFQNNGVVDDSQLPKDRFSAERLKGVDSTLKIQPAKLEDSAVYLCASSLGFPGEFFGPGTRLTVL.

The chain joins TRBV5-1 to TRBJ2-2; 10 bases match TRBD2. V lost 3 bases, J lost 3 bases, and 5 bases stayed unmatched. CDR3 length: 16 residues. Germline values: CDR1 SGHRS, CDR2 YFSETQ. The DNA of the CDR3 is TGCGCCAGCAGCTCCGGGACTAGCGATTACACCGGGGAGCTGTTTTTT. Translated, it gives CASSSGTSDYTGELFF.

V usage is TRBV27 and J usage is TRBJ1-1; D might be TRBD1 (5 bases). Germline CDR1 is MNHEY and CDR2 is SMNVEV (reference sequence). Trimming took 2 bases from V and 4 from J, leaving 11 bases between them. The CDR3 runs to 14 residues. The CDR3 DNA reads TGTGCCAGCAGTTTAAGACTGGGGCCCACTGAAGCTTTCTTT. Protein: CASSLRLGPTEAFF.

This chain joins TRBV25-1 and TRBJ2-1; D gene ambiguous. This CDR3 has 17 residues. Between the trimmed V and J ends, which lost 1 base and 0 bases, there was a span of 13 bases. Germline CDR1 and CDR2: MGHDK and SYGVNS. The CDR3 is CASSESPAPSSYNEQFF. The CDR3 bases are TGTGCCAGCAGTGAATCCCCAGCGCCGAGCTCCTACAATGAGCAGTTCTTC.

The chain couples TRBV7-9 to TRBJ2-2; tentatively, D is TRBD1 or TRBD2 (7 bases each). Trimming shortened V by 5 bases and J by 5 bases, and 18 bases separated the two germline ends. CDR3 size: 16 residues. CDR1 and CDR2 from the germline V gene are SEHNR and FQNEAQ (reference sequence). The CDR3 is CASSTEDREGTGELFF. The DNA of the CDR3 is TGTGCCAGCAGCACCGAAGACAGGGAGGGGACCGGGGAGCTGTTTTTT.

The genes are TRBV19 and TRBJ1-5, with D perhaps TRBD1 (5 bases). V shed 5 bases and J shed 4 bases, with 15 bases lying between them. The germline V gene has CDR1 LNHDA and CDR2 SQIVND (reference sequence). CDR3 size: 15 residues. In nucleotides, the CDR3 is TGTGCCAGTAGTGATGGTATTAGGACAAATCAGCCCCAGCATTTT. It codes for CASSDGIRTNQPQHF.

CDR3 in amino acids: CASSERTVNTEAFF. CDR3 nucleotides: TGTGCCAGCAGTGAAAGGACAGTGAACACTGAAGCTTTCTTT. J is TRBJ1-1 and V is TRBV6-1, with D tentatively TRBD1 (6 bases). Germline V lookup: CDR1 MNHNS, CDR2 SASEGT. The CDR3 is 14 residues long. V was trimmed by 2 bases and J by 0 bases, leaving 7 bases between them.

V is TRBV6-5 and J is TRBJ2-1; D unclear. Trimming removed 2 bases from V and 4 bases from J, with 9 bases in between. This CDR3 has 14 residues. Germline lookup yields CDR1 MNHEY and CDR2 SVGAGI. This CDR3 is CASSYVREYNEQFF. CDR3 DNA sequence: TGTGCCAGCAGTTACGTTCGCGAGTACAATGAGCAGTTCTTC.

The chain uses TRBV10-3 and TRBJ2-3, with 7 positions matching TRBD2. CDR3 length equals 13 residues. V trimming: 4 bases; J trimming: 4 bases; junction bases outside the gene matches: 2. Germline lookup yields CDR1 ENHRY and CDR2 SYGVKD. The chain's CDR3 is CAISGGSADTQYF. The CDR3 DNA reads TGTGCCATCAGTGGCGGGAGCGCAGATACGCAGTATTTT.

The chain is built from TRBV14 and TRBJ2-2; 10 bases agree with TRBD1. Losses at the gene ends were 4 bases for V and 6 bases for J; bases not matched to a gene: 5. This CDR3 region has 15 residues. Germline CDR1 is SGHDN and CDR2 is FVKESK. The CDR3 DNA is TGTGCCAGCAGCCCGGGACAGGGGTTCCCCGGGGAGCTGTTTTTT. Amino acid sequence: CASSPGQGFPGELFF. Full variable domain (rest looked up from reference TRBV14 and TRBJ2-2): EAGVTQFPSHSVIEKGQTVTLRCDPISGHDNLYWYRRVMGKEIKFLLHFVKESKQDESGMPNNRFLAERTGGTYSTLKVQPAELEDSGVYFCASSPGQGFPGELFFGEGSRLTVL.

The J gene is TRBJ2-1, the V gene TRBV6-4; no definite D call. CDR1 and CDR2 (germline): MRHNA, SNTAGT. The CDR3 loop spans 13 amino acids. V was shortened by 1 base and J by 5 bases, with 6 bases between the two germline ends. CDR3 amino acids: CASSDLGNNEQFF. Here the CDR3 DNA reads TGTGCCAGCAGTGACTTGGGAAACAATGAGCAGTTCTTC.

The genes are TRBV25-1 and TRBJ2-1; 7 positions agree with TRBD1. V trimming: 4 bases; J trimming: 7 bases; junction bases outside the gene matches: 4. CDR1 MGHDK and CDR2 SYGVNS come from the germline V gene. CDR3 size: 13 residues. The CDR3 DNA reads TGTGCCAGCAGTGGGAAGGGGGCAAATGAGCAGTTCTTC. It codes for CASSGKGANEQFF.

The gene calls are TRBV6-1 and TRBJ1-3; D perhaps matches TRBD1 (6 bases). In germline, CDR1 is MNHNS, CDR2 SASEGT. This CDR3 contains 15 residues. Trimming took 7 bases from V and 3 from J, leaving 16 bases between them. The CDR3 DNA follows: TGTGCCAGCACCCGGGGGGGGCCGATTGGAAACACCATATATTTT. It is translated as CASTRGGPIGNTIYF.

V is TRBV7-2 and J is TRBJ1-2; D is undetermined. This CDR3 region has 14 residues. CDR1 is SGHTA and CDR2 is FQGNSA in the germline V gene. V lost 1 base and J 7 bases, leaving 13 bases between the germline ends. CDR3 amino acids: CASSLDQVLSGYTF. CDR3 DNA sequence: TGTGCCAGCAGCTTAGATCAGGTTCTCTCTGGCTACACCTTC.

This clone is termed large. The chain employs TRBV6-5 and TRBJ2-7, with unresolved D. CDR1 is MNHEY, CDR2 SVGAGI, per germline. Trimming removed 2 bases at V and 4 bases at J, with 9 bases between. The CDR3 has 13 amino acids. CDR3 bases: TGTGCCAGCAGTTACGGGCTGGCATACGAGCAGTACTTC. It encodes CASSYGLAYEQYF.

The chain recombines TRBV5-1 with TRBJ2-1; TRBD2 aligns across 13 bases. V lost 4 bases and J lost 7; bases outside the gene matches: 11. Germline CDR1 is SGHRS and CDR2 is YFSETQ. The CDR3 contains 17 residues. In DNA form, the CDR3 reads TGCGCCAGCAGCCTATTAGGGACTAGCGGGGTTCTGAATGAGCAGTTCTTC. As protein: CASSLLGTSGVLNEQFF.

The chain links TRBV30 to TRBJ1-1; D might be TRBD1 (6 bases). This CDR3 contains 14 residues. Germline values: CDR1 GTSNPN, CDR2 SVGIG (reference sequence). Deletions cut 6 bases from V and 2 bases from J, with 16 bases between. The CDR3 is CACPTGQKNTEAFF. The CDR3 region has the DNA TGTGCCTGCCCTACCGGACAGAAAAACACTGAAGCTTTCTTT.

The rearrangement joins TRBV4-2 to TRBJ2-7; TRBD2 might be the D (6 bases). This CDR3 comprises 14 residues. Looked up from germline, CDR1 is LGHNA and CDR2 is YNFKEQ. The V end was cut by 2 bases, the J end by 7 bases, with 15 bases between. The CDR3, as DNA: TGTGCCAGCAGCCAACTCACGGGAGCCCGAGAGCAGTACTTC. Its translation is CASSQLTGAREQYF.

The V call is TRBV9, the J call TRBJ1-4; unclear D gene. Germline V gene lookup returns CDR1 SGDLS and CDR2 YYNGEE. This CDR3 region has 15 residues. Trimming took 0 bases from V and 5 from J, leaving 11 bases between them. Here the CDR3 reads CASSVGMGRNEKLFF. The DNA of the CDR3 is TGTGCCAGCAGCGTAGGTATGGGTCGGAATGAAAAACTGTTTTTT. Drawing the rest from reference TRBV9 and TRBJ1-4, the complete variable domain is DSGVTQTPKHLITATGQRVTLRCSPRSGDLSVYWYQQSLDQGLQFLIQYYNGEERAKGNILERFSAQQFPDLHSELNLSSLELGDSALYFCASSVGMGRNEKLFFGSGTQLSVL.

Notes on this clone: Germline and junction disagree at one end, which may indicate a read error. The chain has TRBV7-7 and TRBJ2-1; 8 positions match TRBD1. From germline, CDR1 is SSHAT and CDR2 FNYEAQ (reference sequence). This CDR3 has 14 amino acids. CDR3 protein: CASSLDGQGAEQFF. The CDR3 DNA is TGTGCTAGCAGCTTAGACGGACAGGGAGCTGAGCAGTTCTTC.

V and J are TRBV7-2 and TRBJ2-2, with a possible D match to TRBD1 (7 bases). CDR1 SGHTA and CDR2 FQGNSA come from the germline V gene. The ends were cut back, 5 bases at V and 6 bases at J, with 19 bases in the middle. CDR3 size: 16 residues. This chain's CDR3 is CASSLPRGAGAGELFF. As DNA, the CDR3 is TGTGCCAGCAGCCTACCCAGGGGGGCCGGTGCCGGGGAGCTGTTTTTT.

The V and J genes are TRBV5-1 and TRBJ2-2; 8 bases are a match to TRBD1. CDR1 is SGHRS and CDR2 is YFSETQ in the germline V gene. This CDR3 comprises 14 residues. Trimming at V came to 6 bases and at J to 2 bases, leaving 3 bases not matched to a gene. CDR3 in amino acids: CASIGTGNTGELFF. The CDR3 region has the DNA TGCGCCAGCATCGGGACAGGAAACACCGGGGAGCTGTTTTTT.

The CDR3 DNA is TGTGCCAGCAGTGAAGTGCCCCCTACAGCGGGCTTCAGAGCAACTAATGAAAAACTGTTTTTT. Translating it yields CASSEVPPTAGFRATNEKLFF. The chain employs TRBV6-1 and TRBJ1-4, with no clear D. Trimming removed 1 base from V and 0 bases from J, with 24 bases in between. Germline V gene data show CDR1 as MNHNS and CDR2 as SASEGT. The CDR3 extends over 21 amino acids.

The J gene is TRBJ1-6, the V gene TRBV5-4; no definite D call. V dropped 1 base and J dropped 10 bases, with 21 bases sitting between them. The CDR3 spans 17 residues. The germline gives CDR1 SGHNT, CDR2 YYREEE (reference sequence). The CDR3 nucleotides are TGTGCCAGCAGCTTGTCTCGTGGGATGGGAGCGGGATCACCCCTCCACTTT. Translating gives CASSLSRGMGAGSPLHF. The complete variable domain, with remaining parts taken from reference TRBV5-4 and TRBJ1-6, reads ETGVTQSPTHLIKTRGQQVTLRCSSQSGHNTVSWYQQALGQGPQFIFQYYREEENGRGNFPPRFSGLQFPNYSSELNVNALELDDSALYLCASSLSRGMGAGSPLHFGNGTRLTVT.

The chain joins TRBV6-6 to TRBJ2-7, with a weak D call TRBD2 (5 bases). V was shortened by 11 bases and J by 2 bases, with 16 bases between the two germline ends. Germline CDR1 and CDR2: MNHNY and SVGAGI (reference sequence). The CDR3 is made up of 13 amino acids. CDR3 sequence (DNA): TGTGCCTCACGAGGGCAGTCGGCCTACGAGCAGTACTTC. Its protein is CASRGQSAYEQYF.

V usage is TRBV5-6 and J usage is TRBJ2-7; D not resolved. The CDR3 length is 11 residues. V lost 3 bases, J lost 11 bases, and 12 bases lay in between. CDR1 is SGHDT and CDR2 is YYEEEE in the germline V gene. The CDR3 loop reads CASSSGPLEYF. The DNA of the CDR3 is TGTGCCAGCAGCTCCGGGCCCCTGGAGTACTTC.

The chain uses TRBV11-2 and TRBJ2-3; 9 bases fit TRBD1. CDR1 and CDR2 (germline): SGHAT, FQNNGV. The CDR3 is made up of 15 amino acids. Trimming at V came to 7 bases and at J to 2 bases, leaving 7 bases not matched to a gene. CDR3 nucleotide sequence: TGTGCCAGCAAACCATGGGACAGGGACACAGATACGCAGTATTTT. This gives the protein CASKPWDRDTDTQYF.

The V gene is TRBV27, the J gene TRBJ2-1; TRBD2 agrees at 7 bases. Unmatched junction bases numbered 12, after V lost 7 bases and J lost 0 bases. CDR1 and CDR2 from the germline V gene are MNHEY and SMNVEV (reference sequence). The CDR3 runs to 17 residues. CDR3 amino acids: CASTGRGRGSSYNEQFF. CDR3 nucleotide sequence: TGTGCCAGCACAGGGCGGGGGAGAGGCAGCTCCTACAATGAGCAGTTCTTC.